This T cell receptor beta chain was captured by sequencing in a study of T cell changes during pregnancy in multiple sclerosis. Assay used: immunoSEQ multiplex PCR; TCRdb lists only in-frame clones, some missing. The table lists 65,000 to 95,000 clones, approximately 94% of them singletons, with 2.5% to 3% in the top ten. The CDR3 runs to 14 residues. The TCR sequence derives from a female donor in good health, enrolled as a control in a pregnancy study. The V call is TRBV21-1, the J call TRBJ2-3; the table's D call, TRBD1, has no DNA check behind it. TRBV21-1 is designated a pseudogene. The sample here was peripheral blood, taken after pregnancy. CDR3 sequence: CASSKGLRTGAQYF. The CDR3 nucleotides are TGTGCCAGCAGCAAAGGGCTCCGGACAGGGGCGCAGTATTTT.